These 13 T cell receptor beta chains came from one sample sequenced in a study of radiation and T cells in renal cell carcinoma. Time point here: baseline pretreatment blood. Stated treatment: 15 Gy SBRT to primary tumor, nephrectomy 4 weeks later. Generated by immunoSEQ multiplex PCR, the TCRdb table keeps only in-frame clones and is missing some. Of roughly 53,000 clones in the sample, 65% to 90% were seen once. The starting material was blood, obtained from a patient whose treatment included radiotherapy and nephrectomy. Receptor source: a woman between 65 and 79 years old with renal cell carcinoma.

The chain employs TRBV10-3 and TRBJ2-1; 10 nucleotides match TRBD2. Germline-derived CDR1 and CDR2 are ENHRY and SYGVKD. Trimming cost V 3 bases and J 6 bases; bases outside gene matches: 5. CDR3 length: 15 residues. In nucleotides, the CDR3 is TGTGCCATCAGTGATGAGCGGGAGGGATCCAATGAGCAGTTCTTC. Translated: CAISDEREGSNEQFF.

The V gene is TRBV7-9, the J gene TRBJ1-1; 7 bases line up with TRBD1. CDR3 length equals 15 residues. V lost 5 bases, J lost 4 bases, and 10 bases stayed unmatched. Germline V gene lookup returns CDR1 SEHNR and CDR2 FQNEAQ (reference sequence). CDR3 DNA sequence: TGTGCCAGCAGCACCACCGGGACAGTGGGCACTGAAGCTTTCTTT. Its protein product is CASSTTGTVGTEAFF.

This sequence joins TRBV29-1 and TRBJ2-5; D gene uncertain. This CDR3 has 14 amino acids. From germline, CDR1 is SQVTM and CDR2 ANQGSEA. Between the trimmed V and J ends, which lost 0 bases and 5 bases, there was a span of 13 bases. CDR3 in amino acids: CSVEDKKSVETQYF. CDR3 DNA: TGCAGCGTTGAAGATAAGAAGTCAGTGGAGACCCAGTACTTC.

This clone occurred once. The chain employs TRBV9 and TRBJ2-3; perhaps TRBD2 as D (5 bases). Germline loops: CDR1 SGDLS, CDR2 YYNGEE. The V end lost 0 bases, the J end lost 4 bases, and 12 bases lay between the germline ends. The CDR3 totals 15 residues. CDR3 sequence: CASSVGVEAADTQYF. In nucleotides, the CDR3 is TGTGCCAGCAGCGTAGGTGTGGAGGCTGCAGATACGCAGTATTTT.

The rearrangement uses TRBV7-3 and TRBJ1-2; D gene ambiguous. Germline assignment: CDR1 SGHTA and CDR2 FQGTGA. This CDR3 is 15 amino acids long. Deletions cut 5 bases from V and 4 bases from J, with 17 bases between. The CDR3 here is CASSPDGGGLYGYTF. The CDR3 DNA reads TGTGCCAGCAGCCCAGATGGAGGAGGGCTCTATGGCTACACCTTC.

The sample holds a few counts of this clone. The chain joins TRBV7-9 to TRBJ1-1; D is uncertain. CDR1 SEHNR and CDR2 FQNEAQ come from the germline V gene (reference sequence). Trimming left V 5 bases short and J 2 bases short, with 12 bases between. CDR3 length: 14 amino acids. Here the CDR3 reads CASSVSTENTEAFF. The CDR3 nucleotides are TGTGCCAGCAGCGTAAGTACCGAAAACACTGAAGCTTTCTTT.

The J gene is TRBJ2-7, the V gene TRBV9; 9 nucleotides line up with TRBD1. CDR3 length: 16 residues. Per the germline V gene, CDR1 is SGDLS and CDR2 is YYNGEE. V shed 4 bases and J 0 bases; nucleotides not matched to a gene: 8. The CDR3 DNA follows: TGTGCCAGCAGCCTAACCCCGGGACAGGGCTCCTACGAGCAGTACTTC. Its translation is CASSLTPGQGSYEQYF.

The V gene is TRBV15, the J gene TRBJ2-1; 8 bases are shared with TRBD2. The V segment lost 5 bases and the J segment 0 bases; nucleotides outside the gene matches: 9. The CDR3 runs 17 residues. CDR1 is LNHNV and CDR2 is YYDKDF in the germline V gene (reference sequence). The DNA of the CDR3 is TGTGCCACCAGCCAACGCATAGCGGGAAACTCCTACAATGAGCAGTTCTTC. Encoded protein: CATSQRIAGNSYNEQFF.

The chain employs TRBV30 and TRBJ2-7; D is possibly TRBD2 (6 bases). This CDR3 is 14 amino acids long. Trimming took 3 bases from V and 4 from J, leaving 16 bases between them. CDR1 and CDR2 from the germline V gene are GTSNPN and SVGIG (reference sequence). The CDR3 coding sequence is TGTGCCTGGAGCGCCGGGACTCAGCTTTACGAGCAGTACTTC. Encoded protein: CAWSAGTQLYEQYF.

This clone was detected only a few times. V is TRBV6-5 and J is TRBJ1-1; D not certain. Germline CDR1 reads MNHEY; CDR2 reads SVGAGI. The CDR3 length is 13 residues. The germline V and J ends were trimmed by 6 bases and 9 bases, with 17 bases remaining between them. The CDR3 DNA is TGTGCCAGCAGAGAGGTGCCACCCGGGAAAGCTTTCTTT. It codes for CASREVPPGKAFF.

This chain connects TRBV6-5 to TRBJ2-6; a possible D gene is TRBD2 (6 bases). V dropped 3 bases and J dropped 2 bases, with 11 bases sitting between them. The V gene's germline CDR1 is MNHEY and CDR2 SVGAGI. This CDR3 contains 16 residues. Here the CDR3 DNA reads TGTGCCAGCAGTTATCGGCGCGGGACTGGGGCCAACGTCCTGACTTTC. It translates to CASSYRRGTGANVLTF.

A few counts support this clone. The V call is TRBV2, the J call TRBJ2-7; D perhaps matches TRBD1 (8 bases). The CDR3 covers 14 residues. V was clipped by 4 bases and J by 3 bases, with 13 bases between them. Germline-derived CDR1 and CDR2 are SNHLY and FYNNEI. This CDR3 is CASSGQGTNYEQYF. CDR3 sequence (DNA): TGTGCCAGCAGTGGACAGGGGACTAACTACGAGCAGTACTTC. Full variable domain (outside the CDR3, taken from reference TRBV2 and TRBJ2-7): EPEVTQTPSHQVTQMGQEVILRCVPISNHLYFYWYRQILGQKVEFLVSFYNNEISEKSEIFDDQFSVERPDGSNFTLKIRSTKLEDSAMYFCASSGQGTNYEQYFGPGTRLTVT.

The rearrangement links TRBV5-1 to TRBJ2-6; possibly TRBD1 for D (5 bases). The CDR3 runs to 15 residues. Germline V lookup: CDR1 SGHRS, CDR2 YFSETQ. V was clipped by 4 bases and J by 0 bases, with 8 bases between them. CDR3 in amino acids: CASSQTASGANVLTF. For the CDR3, the DNA is TGCGCCAGCAGCCAGACAGCCTCTGGGGCCAACGTCCTGACTTTC.